One T cell receptor (beta chain) is described in this entry. As yet, its antigen is unknown. Other DNA sequences in the sample encode the same CDR3. It was CD45RO-negative cells, positively selected for CCR7, that made up naive CD8 cells, with terminally differentiated effector memory CD45RA+ cells excluded. The data derive from a study of shared clonotypes between healthy human individuals. For the study at large: CD4 naive cells filled three plates per donor, CD4 memory three, CD8 naive two and CD8 memory one. Overall study results and limits: All-four-donor shared clonotypes had higher generation probabilities than non-shared clonotypes did. Estimated richness was generally greater in naive than memory subsets.

The CDR3 totals 13 residues. Germline-derived CDR1 and CDR2 are GTSNPN and SVGIG (reference sequence). The V gene end was trimmed by 1 base and the J gene end by 4 bases; junction bases not matched to a gene: 1. An assay was performed, and its level was deep. Only in-frame clones appear in the TCRdb table, and some are missing; sequencing was by immunoSEQ multiplex PCR. The repertoire has about 2 million clones, over 85% of them found once; the top ten carry around 1.1%. V gene TRBV30 combines with J gene TRBJ2-7; the match to TRBD1 covers 10 bases. This receptor was obtained from a man aged 18-30 years in good health. Sample: naive CD8+ T cells sorted from blood. The CDR3 DNA reads TGTGCCTGGAGTGGGGACAGGGGTTACGAGCAGTACTTC. It encodes CAWSGDRGYEQYF.